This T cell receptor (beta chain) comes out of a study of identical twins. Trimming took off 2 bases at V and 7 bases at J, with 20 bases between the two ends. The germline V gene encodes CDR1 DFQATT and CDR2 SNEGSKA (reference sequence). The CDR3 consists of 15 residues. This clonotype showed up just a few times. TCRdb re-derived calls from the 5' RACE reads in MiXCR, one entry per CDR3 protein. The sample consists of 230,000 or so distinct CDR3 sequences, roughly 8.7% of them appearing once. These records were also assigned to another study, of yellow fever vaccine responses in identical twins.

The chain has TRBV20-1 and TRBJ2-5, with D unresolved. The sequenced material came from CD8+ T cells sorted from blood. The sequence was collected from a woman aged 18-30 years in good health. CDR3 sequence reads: CSARPSSSVSWTQYF. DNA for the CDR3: TGCAGTGCTAGACCCAGTAGCTCGGTTAGTTGGACCCAGTACTTC.